Listed below are T cell receptor beta chains from one sample, sequenced in a study of control samples from healthy donors and cancer patients. The repertoire was sequenced with immunoSEQ multiplex PCR; TCRdb's copy has only in-frame clones and lacks some. The repertoire consists of approximately 58,000 clones, with more than 70% occurring once and the leading ten covering about 12%. Sequenced: PBMCs. Source of these receptors: a woman aged 55-70 years with lung cancer. The CDR3 runs from the conserved cysteine through the conserved F or W. The order of the fields is J gene, D gene, V gene, clone size, CDR3 DNA, CDR3 protein. A D gene is named only where the DNA matches it firmly. Size is omitted from some rows. Given values are once, few, many or a class for expanded clones.

>TRBJ1-2|TRBD1|TRBV4-1|NA
TGCGCCAGCAGCCAGCAGGACAGGGCACGGTTTGATGGCTACACCTTC
CASSQQDRARFDGYTF
>TRBJ2-3|TRBD2|TRBV5-1|NA
TGCGCCAGCAGCTTGGGGCTAGCGGGAGCTTCAACAGATACGCAGTATTTT
CASSLGLAGASTDTQYF
>TRBJ1-1|NA|TRBV29-1|NA
TGCAGCGTTAGGGAGCAAATGAACACTGAAGCTTTCTTT
CSVREQMNTEAFF
>TRBJ2-2|NA|TRBV13|NA
TGTGCCAGCAGCTTAGAAGGTTACGCGAACACCGGGGAGCTGTTTTTT
CASSLEGYANTGELFF
>TRBJ2-7|NA|TRBV6-5|once
TGTGCCAGCAGAGCAGACAGGTTTGTCACCTACGAGCAGTACTTC
CASRADRFVTYEQYF
>TRBJ1-1|NA|TRBV7-8|NA
TGTGCCAGCTCCAAAGGGGATGAGGACACTGAAGCTTTCTTT
CASSKGDEDTEAFF
>TRBJ1-2|NA|TRBV9|NA
TGTGCCAGCAGCACCCGGGTCCCGTGGGGCTATGGCTACACCTTC
CASSTRVPWGYGYTF
>TRBJ1-5|NA|TRBV7-2|few
TGTGCCAGCAGCTTCACCACCGGGACATATAGCAATCAGCCCCAGCATTTT
CASSFTTGTYSNQPQHF
>TRBJ1-2|TRBD1|TRBV11-2|NA
TGTGCCAGCAGCTTATCTGAGGGGGCATCATTCGGCTACACCTTC
CASSLSEGASFGYTF
>TRBJ2-1|TRBD1|TRBV7-9|NA
TGTGCCAGCGAGTCTACAGGGGGGACCTACAATGAGCAGTTCTTC
CASESTGGTYNEQFF
>TRBJ2-3|TRBD2|TRBV28|NA
TGTGCCAGCAGCCCTTCGGCTAGCGGGAGGCCCTGGGATACGCAGTATTTT
CASSPSASGRPWDTQYF
>TRBJ1-1|NA|TRBV18|NA
TGTGCCAGCTCACCGGAGATAGGGCGGAACACTGAAGCTTTCTTT
CASSPEIGRNTEAFF
>TRBJ2-1|NA|TRBV20-1|NA
TGCAGTGCTAGTTATCGCAGACGCAATGAGCAGTTCTTC
CSASYRRRNEQFF
>TRBJ1-2|NA|TRBV4-1|NA
TGCGCCAGCAGACATCTCCAACAGGGCCCTAACTATGGCTACACCTTC
CASRHLQQGPNYGYTF
>TRBJ1-2|NA|TRBV9|NA
TGTGCCAGCAGCCTTTCCGGTTCCTACTATGGCTACACCTTC
CASSLSGSYYGYTF
>TRBJ1-2|TRBD1|TRBV19|NA
TGTGCCAGTAGTTTCCGACAGGGGAGGGACTACACCTTC
CASSFRQGRDYTF
>TRBJ2-6|NA|TRBV30|NA
TGTGCCTGGAGTATGACTGGACGGATATCTGGGGCCAACGTCCTGACTTTC
CAWSMTGRISGANVLTF
>TRBJ1-2|TRBD1|TRBV4-1|NA
TGCGCCAGCAGCACCCGGGACAGGGGGGCCTATGGCTACACCTTC
CASSTRDRGAYGYTF
>TRBJ1-1|NA|TRBV6-2/TRBV6-3|NA
TGTGCCAGCAGCCACAGGTACACTGAAGCTTTCTTT
CASSHRYTEAFF
>TRBJ1-6|TRBD1|TRBV6-6|NA
TGTGCCAGCAGGTACGGGACAGACCTTAATTCACCCCTCCACTTT
CASRYGTDLNSPLHF
>TRBJ1-6|TRBD1|TRBV11-2|NA
TGTGCCAGCAGCTTTACCCACAGGGGGTTAGGCTCACCCCTCCACTTT
CASSFTHRGLGSPLHF
>TRBJ1-1|NA|TRBV19|NA
TGTGCCAGTAGTATTCTAGGGGGCACTGAAGCTTTCTTT
CASSILGGTEAFF
>TRBJ2-3|NA|TRBV7-9|few
TGTGCCAGCAGCTTTGGTGCAGATAGCACAGATACGCAGTATTTT
CASSFGADSTDTQYF
>TRBJ2-3|NA|TRBV6-5|NA
TGTGCCAGCAGTCCGACATCAGATACGCAGTATTTT
CASSPTSDTQYF
>TRBJ2-1|TRBD1|TRBV7-3|NA
TGTGCCAGCAGCGCCCGGACAGGGGGTTACAATGAGCAGTTCTTC
CASSARTGGYNEQFF
>TRBJ2-7|TRBD1|TRBV5-1|NA
TGCGCCAGCAGCCCGCCGGGACAGGGGTACGAGCAGTACTTC
CASSPPGQGYEQYF
>TRBJ2-7|NA|TRBV9|NA
TGTGCCAGCAGCGTAGGGCCGATTTCCTACGAGCAGTACTTC
CASSVGPISYEQYF
>TRBJ1-5|NA|TRBV24-1|NA
TGTGCCACCAGTGATTCCGGGGCTAGCAATCAGCCCCAGCATTTT
CATSDSGASNQPQHF
>TRBJ2-7|NA|TRBV3-1/TRBV3-2|once
TGTGCCAGCAGCCAAGGAATTACCAGGGCAGCGGTCTCCTACGAGCAGTACTTC
CASSQGITRAAVSYEQYF
>TRBJ2-5|TRBD1|TRBV9|NA
TGTGCCAGCAGCGTTCAGCCGAGAGGGGGCGGAGAGACCCAGTACTTC
CASSVQPRGGGETQYF
>TRBJ1-5|NA|TRBV19|few
TGTGCCAGTGAACCAGGGGCAGGGAAGCCCCAGCATTTT
CASEPGAGKPQHF
>TRBJ2-7|NA|TRBV6-5|NA
TGTGCCAGCAGCTACTGGGATGGCGAGCAGTACTTC
CASSYWDGEQYF
>TRBJ1-2|NA|TRBV2|few
TGTGCCAGCAGTGAACAGGAGAACTATGGCTACACCTTC
CASSEQENYGYTF
>TRBJ1-2|NA|TRBV2|NA
TGTGCCAGCAGTCCATTTGCAGGGGAGGGAGGCTACACCTTC
CASSPFAGEGGYTF
>TRBJ2-1|NA|TRBV10-3|NA
TGTGCCATCAGTGAGTCATCGGGGTGGGAGCAGTTCTTC
CAISESSGWEQFF
>TRBJ1-1|TRBD1|TRBV6-5|once
TGTGCCAGCAGCGGGACAGGGGGCTGGACTGAAGCTTTCTTT
CASSGTGGWTEAFF
>TRBJ1-1|NA|TRBV27|NA
TGTGCCAGCAGTTTAACAAAGGGCACTGAAGCTTTCTTT
CASSLTKGTEAFF
>TRBJ1-1|NA|TRBV12-5|NA
TGTGCTAGTGGGGAAGGGCGCGCGCTAGCTTTCTTT
CASGEGRALAFF
>TRBJ1-2|NA|TRBV27|few
TGTGCCAGCGCAGACCCTAACTATGGCTACACCTTC
CASADPNYGYTF
>TRBJ2-7|NA|TRBV5-1|NA
TGCGCCAGCAGCTTCGGAGTCTCCTCCTACGAGCAGTACTTC
CASSFGVSSYEQYF
>TRBJ2-3|TRBD2|TRBV2|NA
TGTGCCAGCAGCCGGGGAACGGGCGGGAGGACAGATACGCAGTATTTT
CASSRGTGGRTDTQYF